The clone carrying this TCR beta chain was observed a single time. Its specificity is not known. Germline V CDR1 and CDR2: SGHKS, YYEKEE (reference sequence). With V trimmed by 0 bases and J by 0 bases, 2 bases remained unmatched. This CDR3 has 15 amino acids. Libraries were prepared by immunoSEQ multiplex PCR; TCRdb keeps only in-frame clonotypes and omits some of them. The table lists around 140,000 clones, about 88% of them singletons. Documented time point: blood 4 weeks post-SBRT, at nephrectomy. Treatment defined: 15 Gy SBRT to primary tumor, nephrectomy 4 weeks later. This sample was taken from a study of radiation and T cells in renal cell carcinoma. Findings and caveats of the study: In blood, top tumor clones expanded by 2 weeks, shrinking by 4.

The receptor's source is a woman in her 50s with renal cell carcinoma. The source was blood, collected from a patient whose treatment included radiotherapy and nephrectomy. The V call is TRBV5-5, the J call TRBJ1-2; 7 bases align to TRBD1. The chain's CDR3 is CASSLEGTANYGYTF. The DNA for the CDR3 is TGTGCCAGCAGCTTGGAAGGGACAGCTAACTATGGCTACACCTTC.